This T cell receptor (beta chain) is from a study of a mutant IDH1 vaccine in newly diagnosed glioma. Background on the study: In weeks 1, 3, 5, 7, 11, 15, 19 and 23, patients were vaccinated. The initiation of vaccination occurred 4-6 weeks after radiotherapy alone, or with temozolomide cycles. Most had both radiotherapy and temozolomide beforehand; others had only one. General study findings and limits: No link was apparently found between pseudoprogression and changes in top peripheral T cell clonotypes.

Method: immunoSEQ multiplex PCR; TCRdb's copy keeps in-frame clones and lacks some. The sample has 88,000 or so clones; approximately 85% are singletons. Per the germline V gene, CDR1 is ENHRY and CDR2 is SYGVKD. The CDR3 totals 13 residues. V was clipped by 7 bases and J by 7 bases; unmatched bases: 4. Time point given: week 23, last vaccination. The content of each vaccine dose was 300 ug of mutant IDH1 20-mer peptide, and topical imiquimod accompanied it. In the case of this clone: The antigen is undetermined.

The chain uses TRBV10-3 and TRBJ2-2; 9 bases line up with TRBD1. This receptor was taken from a man younger than 45 with glioma. Some clones in this sample may be carry-over from other donors' samples. Specimen: PBMCs, collected from a glioma patient whose treatment included an IDH1 peptide vaccine. Here the CDR3 DNA reads TGTGCCATCAATCCGGGACAGGGCGGGGAGCTGTTTTTT. It translates to CAINPGQGGELFF.